The entry below gives a single T cell receptor beta chain sequence along with its context. Its cognate antigen is unknown. The table came from immunoSEQ multiplex PCR; TCRdb's copy has only in-frame clones and leaves some out. The repertoire holds 2 million to 2.5 million clones, with 85% to 95% as singletons. The data were taken from a study of shared clonotypes between healthy human individuals. Study-wide results and limits: Naive subsets generally exceeded memory subsets in estimated richness.

The sequence was collected from a man younger than 35 in good health. What was sequenced was naive CD4+ T cells sorted from blood. The subset here: CD45RA+ positively selected.

The CDR3, as DNA: TGTGCCAGCAGATTTATAGGGACCACCGGGGAGCTGTTTTTT. It codes for CASRFIGTTGELFF. The chain combines TRBV6-1 with TRBJ2-2; perhaps D is TRBD1 or TRBD2 (5 bases each). Germline V lookup: CDR1 MNHNS, CDR2 SASEGT. Between the trimmed V and J ends, which lost 6 bases and 4 bases, there was a span of 12 bases. The CDR3 extends over 14 amino acids.